The 2 T cell receptor beta chains in this list originate from one sample, sequenced in a study of spatial heterogeneity in lung cancer. Using its own MiXCR run on the 5' RACE reads, TCRdb lists one record per CDR3 protein. This table holds around 41,000 distinct CDR3 sequences, 6.8% found once. The time point here: sample taken at primary tumor resection. Sequencing used PBMCs, obtained at surgery. The receptors here all came from a female donor with early-stage non-small cell lung cancer.

This clonotype appeared many times. The chain couples TRBV4-2 to TRBJ2-6, with D perhaps TRBD1 (6 bases). The V gene lost 2 bases and the J gene lost 11 bases, with 19 bases spanning the gap. The CDR3 totals 16 residues. Germline V gene data show CDR1 as LGHNA and CDR2 as YNFKEQ. The CDR3 DNA is TGTGCCAGCAGCCAACGTGGACAGCCCATCGGGGACGTCCTGACTTTC. Translation gives CASSQRGQPIGDVLTF.

The chain employs TRBV7-9 and TRBJ2-3; 8 bases match TRBD1. The V and J ends lost 5 bases and 2 bases, in that order; junction bases with no gene match: 6. There are 15 residues in the CDR3. Germline assignment: CDR1 SEHNR and CDR2 FQNEAQ (reference sequence). This CDR3 is CASSPRQGNTDTQYF. CDR3 sequence (DNA): TGTGCCAGCAGCCCCCGACAGGGGAACACAGATACGCAGTATTTT.